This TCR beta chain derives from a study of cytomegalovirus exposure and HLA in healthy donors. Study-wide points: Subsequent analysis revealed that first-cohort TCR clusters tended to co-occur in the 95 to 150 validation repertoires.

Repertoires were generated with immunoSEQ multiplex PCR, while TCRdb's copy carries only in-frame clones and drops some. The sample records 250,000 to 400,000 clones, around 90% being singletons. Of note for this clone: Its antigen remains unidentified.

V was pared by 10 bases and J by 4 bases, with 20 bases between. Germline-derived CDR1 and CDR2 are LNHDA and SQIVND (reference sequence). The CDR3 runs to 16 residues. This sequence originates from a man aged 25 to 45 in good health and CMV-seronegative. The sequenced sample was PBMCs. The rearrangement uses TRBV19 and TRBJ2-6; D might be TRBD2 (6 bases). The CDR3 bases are TGTGCCACGCGTATGGGGGGATCTCTAGGGGCCAACGTCCTGACTTTC. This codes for CATRMGGSLGANVLTF.